A selection of T cell receptor beta chains follows, all from one sample in a study of vaccination and CD4 T cells after COVID-19. TCRdb redid the calling of the PCR reads with MiXCR, one entry per CDR3 protein. This table holds about 14,000 distinct CDR3 sequences, 60% to 70% found once. Their specific antigens are unknown. Input material: CD4+ T cells from blood, cultured in vitro. Every receptor here comes from a human donor who had recovered from COVID-19. CDR3s include the opening cysteine and the closing phenylalanine or tryptophan. The D gene is left open where the match is weak. Part of the rows lack a size; the others show once, few, many or a class for expanded clones.

j_call clone_size d_call v_call cdr3_nt cdr3_aa
TRBJ1-2 medium-sized TRBD1 TRBV2 TGTGCCAGCAATTACGGGACAGGGGAACGCTACACCTTC CASNYGTGERYTF
TRBJ2-2 NA TRBD1 TRBV6-1 TGTGCCAGCAGGGGGACAGGGAACACCGGGGAGCTGTTTTTT CASRGTGNTGELFF
TRBJ2-7 NA NA TRBV4-3 TGCGCCAGCAGCCACCGACATGATGGCGAGCAGTACTTC CASSHRHDGEQYF
TRBJ1-5 once NA TRBV10-2 TGCGCCAGCAGGAAGGACCGAAATCAGCCCCAGCATTTT CASRKDRNQPQHF
TRBJ2-7 NA NA TRBV15 TGTGCCACCAGCAGAGGACAGGGGAGGGACGAGCAGTACTTC CATSRGQGRDEQYF
TRBJ2-4 once NA TRBV2 TGTGCCAGTGCAGTAGCCAAAAACATTCAGTACTTC CASAVAKNIQYF
TRBJ2-1 NA TRBD1 TRBV5-1 TGCGCCAGCAGCTTTCCGGGACAGCTACACAATGAGCAGTTCTTC CASSFPGQLHNEQFF
TRBJ2-5 NA NA TRBV6-2/TRBV6-3 TGTGCCAGCAGTTACTCGAAACGGGAGACCCAGTACTTC CASSYSKRETQYF
TRBJ2-2 NA NA TRBV15 TGTGCCACCAGCAGGGACCTAAACACCGGGGAGCTGTTTTTT CATSRDLNTGELFF
TRBJ2-1 NA NA TRBV20-1 TGCAGTGCTAGAGGGCTAGTCTCCTACAATGAGCAGTTCTTC CSARGLVSYNEQFF
TRBJ2-3 NA NA TRBV7-9 TGTGCCAGCAGCCCCTTGGGGGTCCCAGATACGCAGTATTTT CASSPLGVPDTQYF
TRBJ1-1 NA NA TRBV19 TGTGCCAGTGGGGGGGTCGGCACTGAAGCTTTCTTT CASGGVGTEAFF
TRBJ1-5 few NA TRBV12-3/TRBV12-4 TGTGCCAGCAGTGTACTACAGGAGAATCAGCCCCAGCATTTT CASSVLQENQPQHF
TRBJ2-3 NA TRBD2 TRBV20-1 TGCAGTGCTAGAGATCAAGGACTAGCGATCACAGATACGCAGTATTTT CSARDQGLAITDTQYF
TRBJ2-5 NA NA TRBV6-1 TGTGCCAGCATTCCGCCGGGTCACGAGACCCAGTACTTC CASIPPGHETQYF
TRBJ1-2 few NA TRBV30 TGTGCCTGGAGTCCATCACATGCGGATGGCTACACCTTC CAWSPSHADGYTF
TRBJ2-7 NA NA TRBV5-6 TGTGCCAGCAGCCTCCTCCAGGGAACCTACGAGCAGTACTTC CASSLLQGTYEQYF
TRBJ1-6 medium-sized TRBD1 TRBV20-1 TGCAGTGCTATCCAGCAGGGGGATTCACCCCTCCACTTT CSAIQQGDSPLHF
TRBJ2-7 NA NA TRBV6-1 TGTGCCAGCATTCCCCATCCGAATAGCGGGACAGGCGAGCAGTACTTC CASIPHPNSGTGEQYF
TRBJ1-5 NA NA TRBV6-1 TGTGCCAGCAGCCCCGGGAGGGTAAATCAGCCCCAGCATTTT CASSPGRVNQPQHF
TRBJ2-7 once TRBD1 TRBV29-1 TGCAGCGCGATACAAGGACAGGGCTCCTACGAGCAGTACTTC CSAIQGQGSYEQYF
TRBJ1-5 few NA TRBV6-4 TGTGCCAGCAGTGAGTCCGGAGGGCAACAGCCCCAGCATTTT CASSESGGQQPQHF
TRBJ2-6 NA TRBD1 TRBV2 TGTGCCACCCCAAAACGGACAGGGGCCAGCTCTGGGGCCAACGTCCTGACTTTC CATPKRTGASSGANVLTF
TRBJ1-1 NA NA TRBV6-2/TRBV6-3 TGTGCCAGCGGAAACACTGAAGCTTTCTTT CASGNTEAFF